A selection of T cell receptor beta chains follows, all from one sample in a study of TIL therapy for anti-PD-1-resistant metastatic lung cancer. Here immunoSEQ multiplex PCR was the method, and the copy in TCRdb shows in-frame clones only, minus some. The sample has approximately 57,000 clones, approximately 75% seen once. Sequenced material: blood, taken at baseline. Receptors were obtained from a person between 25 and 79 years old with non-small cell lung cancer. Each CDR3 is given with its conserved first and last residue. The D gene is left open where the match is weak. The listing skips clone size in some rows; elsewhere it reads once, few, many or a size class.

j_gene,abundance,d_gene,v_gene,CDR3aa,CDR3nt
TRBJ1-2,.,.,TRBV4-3,CASSQELARGMAHGYTF,TGCGCCAGCAGCCAAGAGCTCGCGAGGGGGATGGCTCATGGCTACACCTTC
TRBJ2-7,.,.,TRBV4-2,CASSQEQRYEQYF,TGTGCCAGCAGCCAAGAACAGAGGTACGAGCAGTACTTC
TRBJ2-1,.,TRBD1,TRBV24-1,CATSDRQGADNEQFF,TGTGCCACCAGTGATCGACAGGGGGCTGACAATGAGCAGTTCTTC
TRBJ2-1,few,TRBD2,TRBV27,CASSILADNEQFF,TGTGCCAGCAGTATACTAGCGGACAATGAGCAGTTCTTC
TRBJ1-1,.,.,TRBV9,CASSPVGNTEAFF,TGTGCCAGCAGCCCCGTGGGGAACACTGAAGCTTTCTTT
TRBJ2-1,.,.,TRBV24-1,CATSDSSGNEQFF,TGTGCCACCAGTGATTCGTCCGGGAATGAGCAGTTCTTC
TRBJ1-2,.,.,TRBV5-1,CASSLAGTGYTF,TGCGCCAGCAGCTTGGCCGGTACTGGCTACACCTTC
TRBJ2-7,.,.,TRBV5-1,CASSPSGQSYEQYF,TGCGCCAGCAGCCCCTCAGGACAGTCCTACGAGCAGTACTTC
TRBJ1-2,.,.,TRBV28,CASSLAAYGYTF,TGTGCCAGCAGTTTAGCCGCATATGGCTACACCTTC
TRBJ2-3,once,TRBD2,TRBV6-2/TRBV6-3,CASSKTSGRPTDTQYF,TGTGCCAGCAGTAAAACTAGCGGGAGGCCCACAGATACGCAGTATTTT
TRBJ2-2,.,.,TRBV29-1,CSVLAGVTGELFF,TGCAGCGTTTTGGCTGGGGTGACCGGGGAGCTGTTTTTT
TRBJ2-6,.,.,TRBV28,CASSSGGFSGANVLTF,TGTGCCAGCAGTTCGGGCGGTTTCTCTGGGGCCAACGTCCTGACTTTC
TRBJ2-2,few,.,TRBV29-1,CSVEFRASGELFF,TGCAGCGTTGAATTCAGGGCTTCGGGGGAGCTGTTTTTT
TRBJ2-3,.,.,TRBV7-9,CASNSGPDVLTDTQYF,TGTGCCAGCAACTCTGGCCCTGATGTACTTACAGATACGCAGTATTTT
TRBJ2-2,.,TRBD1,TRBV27,CASSWQGAWTGELFF,TGTGCCAGCAGTTGGCAGGGGGCTTGGACCGGGGAGCTGTTTTTT
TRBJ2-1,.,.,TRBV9,CASSTNRRGGDEQFF,TGTGCCAGCAGCACTAACCGCAGGGGTGGCGATGAGCAGTTCTTC
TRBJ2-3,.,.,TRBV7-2,CASSFGITPDTQYF,TGTGCCAGCAGCTTCGGAATAACTCCAGATACGCAGTATTTT
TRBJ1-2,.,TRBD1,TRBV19,CASSPTTGAYGYTF,TGTGCCAGTAGTCCCACAACAGGGGCCTATGGCTACACCTTC
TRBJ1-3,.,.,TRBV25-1,CASSFSPGNTIYF,TGTGCCAGCAGTTTTTCTCCTGGAAACACCATATATTTT
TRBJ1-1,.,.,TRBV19,CASSSWATRGTEAFF,TGTGCCAGTAGTTCATGGGCCACACGGGGAACTGAAGCTTTCTTT
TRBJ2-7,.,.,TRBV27,CASSLQPTYEQYF,TGTGCCAGCAGTCTTCAGCCGACCTACGAGCAGTACTTC
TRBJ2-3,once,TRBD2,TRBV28,CASSLSTSGRTDTQYF,TGTGCCAGCAGTCTATCGACTAGCGGGAGGACAGATACGCAGTATTTT
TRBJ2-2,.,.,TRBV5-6,CASSLEGAGELFF,TGTGCCAGCAGCTTGGAGGGCGCCGGGGAGCTGTTTTTT
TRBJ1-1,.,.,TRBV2,CARRGNTEAFF,TGTGCCAGAAGGGGAAACACTGAAGCTTTCTTT
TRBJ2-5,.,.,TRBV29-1,CSVGTNQETQYF,TGCAGCGTCGGGACGAACCAAGAGACCCAGTACTTC
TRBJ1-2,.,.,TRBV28,CASAGQNYGYTF,TGTGCCAGCGCCGGACAGAACTATGGCTACACCTTC
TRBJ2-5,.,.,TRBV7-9,CASSFDRRTQETQYF,TGTGCCAGCAGCTTTGACAGGCGAACCCAAGAGACCCAGTACTTC
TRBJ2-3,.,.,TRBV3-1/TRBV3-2,CASSPRGSTDTQYF,TGTGCCAGCAGCCCTCGGGGGAGCACAGATACGCAGTATTTT
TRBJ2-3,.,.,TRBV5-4,CASRKGGTDTQYF,TGTGCCAGCAGGAAAGGGGGCACAGATACGCAGTATTTT
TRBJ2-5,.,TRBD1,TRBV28,CASSRGTGGWETQYF,TGTGCCAGCAGCCGAGGGACAGGGGGCTGGGAGACCCAGTACTTC
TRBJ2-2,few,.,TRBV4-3,CASSQAAGSTGELFF,TGCGCCAGCAGCCAAGCTGCTGGGAGCACCGGGGAGCTGTTTTTT
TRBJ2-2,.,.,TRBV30,CAWSVRDTGELFF,TGTGCCTGGAGTGTAAGGGACACCGGGGAGCTGTTTTTT